Each of the 7 T cell receptor beta chains below was sequenced from the same sample in a study of T cells in Graves' hyperthyroidism and ophthalmopathy. There were TCR beta CDR3 regions amplified from RNA transcripts. Carried out on the TCR CDR3, a first-round RT-PCR used the HTBI primer set. MiXCR was run by TCRdb on the multiplex PCR reads, yielding one entry per CDR3 protein. This sample yields approximately 480,000 distinct CDR3 sequences, of which around 20% are seen a single time; 26% belongs to the top ten. The sample consisted of blood. The receptor set was obtained from a man aged 18 to 35 with Graves' hyperthyroidism.

The sample holds a few counts of this clonotype. The chain recombines TRBV11-2 with TRBJ2-2; no reliable D call. V lost 3 bases and J 3 bases, leaving 11 bases between the germline ends. Looked up from germline, CDR1 is SGHAT and CDR2 is FQNNGV. CDR3 length equals 15 residues. Here the CDR3 reads CASSFGAEHTGELFF. The CDR3 DNA reads TGTGCCAGCAGCTTTGGTGCAGAACACACCGGGGAGCTGTTTTTT.

A remark on this clonotype: A read error may account for a junction end that differs from germline. The rearrangement uses TRBV27 and TRBJ2-7; the D gene is possibly TRBD2 (5 bases). This CDR3 spans 14 amino acids. Germline V gene sequence: CDR1 MNHEY, CDR2 SMNVEV (reference sequence). The CDR3 region has the DNA TGTTCCAGCAGTCTACAAGGGTCGGGATACGAGCAGTACTTC. Encoded protein: CSSSLQGSGYEQYF.

V is TRBV6-1 and J is TRBJ1-5, with TRBD1 matching 7 bases. The CDR3 is 13 amino acids. Trimming at V came to 6 bases and at J to 9 bases, leaving 8 bases not matched to a gene. Germline CDR1 is MNHNS and CDR2 is SASEGT. The CDR3 DNA follows: TGTGCCAGCAGCCCCCAGGACAGGCTGCCCCAGCATTTT. It translates to CASSPQDRLPQHF.

Only one count was recorded for this clonotype. The genes are TRBV5-1 and TRBJ2-7; 9 bases align to TRBD2. CDR1 and CDR2 (germline): SGHRS, YFSETQ. V lost 6 bases to trimming and J lost 0 bases; unmatched junction nucleotides: 7. The CDR3 loop spans 15 amino acids. The CDR3 DNA reads TGCGCCAGCAAAGTGGATAGCGGGAGCTCCTACGAGCAGTACTTC. As protein: CASKVDSGSSYEQYF.

There are a few counts of this clonotype. V and J are TRBV3-1 and TRBJ1-5; a weak D match, TRBD1 (6 bases). Trimming shortened V by 0 bases and J by 6 bases, and 15 bases separated the two germline ends. CDR1 and CDR2 from the germline V gene are LGHDT and YNNKEL (reference sequence). The CDR3 loop spans 16 amino acids. CDR3 coding DNA: TGTGCCAGCAGCCAAGATCGGGGGGGCGAGTTTCAGCCCCAGCATTTT. Translating gives CASSQDRGGEFQPQHF.

The V call is TRBV6-5, the J call TRBJ1-3; a possible D gene is TRBD1 (5 bases). V lost 4 bases, J lost 8 bases, and 12 bases lay in between. Germline lookup yields CDR1 MNHEY and CDR2 SVGAGI. The CDR3 consists of 13 residues. The CDR3 loop reads CASSLPWGDTIYF. Here the CDR3 DNA reads TGTGCCAGCAGTTTACCATGGGGGGACACCATATATTTT.

This clonotype was seen at least ten times. J is TRBJ2-2 and V is TRBV5-1; D remains unclear. Germline V gene lookup returns CDR1 SGHRS and CDR2 YFSETQ. Trimming shortened V by 2 bases and J by 1 base, and 12 bases separated the two germline ends. CDR3 size: 16 residues. The CDR3 reads CASSLKSTGNTGELFF. As DNA, the CDR3 is TGCGCCAGCAGCTTAAAATCGACCGGGAACACCGGGGAGCTGTTTTTT.